Following are 23 T cell receptor beta chains from one sample sequenced in a study of T cell responses to AZD1222 COVID-19 vaccine (dated by TCRdb to the early 2020s). The sample's time point label, in plain terms: baseline before first vaccination. Libraries came from the immunoSEQ multiplex PCR assay. TCRdb mirrors the immuneACCESS table, restricted to in-frame sequences. Some clones are absent from its copies; in checked studies, under half trace to an unresolved V gene, and the reason for the others is unknown. A total of 150,000 to 190,000 clones appear in this sample, 90% of them only once. The leading ten clones occupy approximately 1.8% of the sample. The source material was peripheral blood, sampled on day 0 of AZD1222 vaccination. These receptors were collected from an adult in good health.

The chain joins TRBV9 to TRBJ2-1; TRBD2 agrees at 11 bases. The CDR3 is 18 residues long. Unmatched junction bases numbered 13, after V lost 4 bases and J lost 4 bases. CDR1 is SGDLS and CDR2 is YYNGEE in the germline V gene. The CDR3 loop reads CASSRGLAGPSIYNEQFF. The CDR3 DNA is TGTGCCAGCAGCCGTGGACTAGCGGGCCCTTCAATATACAATGAGCAGTTCTTC.

A few counts support this clone. This chain uses TRBV28 with TRBJ1-3; TRBD1 might be the D (5 bases). The CDR3 is 16 residues long. Per germline, CDR1 MDHEN and CDR2 SYDVKM. V was shortened by 5 bases and J by 5 bases, with 19 bases between the two germline ends. The CDR3 region has the DNA TGTGCCAGCAGTCCACCTCCACAGGTGTATAGAAACACCATATATTTT. Its translation: CASSPPPQVYRNTIYF. Looking up the rest from reference TRBV28 and TRBJ1-3 gives the full variable domain: DVKVTQSSRYLVKRTGEKVFLECVQDMDHENMFWYRQDPGLGLRLIYFSYDVKMKEKGDIPEGYSVSREKKERFSLILESASTNQTSMYLCASSPPPQVYRNTIYFGEGSWLTVV.

The chain has TRBV28 and TRBJ2-7; D may be TRBD1 (6 bases). Germline CDR1 MDHEN, CDR2 SYDVKM. This CDR3 contains 13 residues. Trimming cost V 6 bases and J 2 bases, with 11 bases left between them. The CDR3 DNA is TGTGCCAGCAGCAAGGACAGCCCCTACGAGCAGTACTTC. The encoded protein is CASSKDSPYEQYF.

The V and J genes are TRBV18 and TRBJ2-7; D remains unclear. V was shortened by 0 bases and J by 3 bases, with 6 bases between the two germline ends. This CDR3 is 13 amino acids long. Germline assignment: CDR1 KGHSH and CDR2 LQKENI. The DNA of the CDR3 is TGTGCCAGCTCACCACCGTCGGGCTACGAGCAGTACTTC. This translates into CASSPPSGYEQYF.

The rearrangement joins TRBV27 to TRBJ2-7; D possibly corresponds to TRBD1 (5 bases). The germline gives CDR1 MNHEY, CDR2 SMNVEV (reference sequence). Trimming left V 6 bases short and J 0 bases short, with 15 bases between. The CDR3 runs 15 residues. The CDR3 loop reads CASSLTGIFSYEQYF. Written as DNA, the CDR3 is TGTGCCAGCAGCCTAACAGGCATTTTCTCCTACGAGCAGTACTTC.

V and J are TRBV28 and TRBJ2-1, with 10 bases matching TRBD2. This CDR3 is built from 15 residues. The V gene's germline CDR1 is MDHEN and CDR2 SYDVKM. The V segment lost 3 bases and the J segment 7 bases; nucleotides outside the gene matches: 6. In nucleotides, the CDR3 is TGTGCCAGCAGTTTTCTTGGGACTAGCGTGAATGAGCAGTTCTTC. Encoded protein: CASSFLGTSVNEQFF.

The chain couples TRBV24-1 to TRBJ2-7; D is possibly TRBD1 (5 bases). This CDR3 spans 13 amino acids. With 3 bases removed from V and 3 bases from J, the gap between germline ends came to 8 bases. Looked up from germline, CDR1 is KGHDR and CDR2 is SFDVKD. The CDR3 loop reads CATSDRGLYEQYF. The CDR3 region has the DNA TGTGCCACCAGTGATAGGGGCCTCTACGAGCAGTACTTC.

V gene TRBV30 combines with J gene TRBJ1-1; unclear D gene. V was trimmed by 1 base and J by 3 bases, leaving 9 bases between them. CDR1 GTSNPN and CDR2 SVGIG come from the germline V gene (reference sequence). The CDR3 has 13 amino acids. The CDR3 sequence is CAWSERGYTEAFF. The DNA of the CDR3 is TGTGCCTGGAGTGAGAGAGGCTACACTGAAGCTTTCTTT.

The chain has TRBV2 and TRBJ1-5; weak D call: TRBD1 (6 bases). Germline assignment: CDR1 SNHLY and CDR2 FYNNEI. Trimming removed 5 bases from V and 4 bases from J, with 12 bases in between. The CDR3 covers 14 residues. CDR3 residues: CASSTDSLNQPQHF. CDR3 DNA sequence: TGTGCCAGCAGTACGGACAGCCTTAATCAGCCCCAGCATTTT.

This sequence joins TRBV6-5 and TRBJ2-3; TRBD2 matches at 11 bases. CDR3 length: 14 amino acids. Germline V lookup: CDR1 MNHEY, CDR2 SVGAGI. V was clipped by 11 bases and J by 2 bases; unmatched bases: 6. This CDR3 reads CASRLAGITDTQYF. The CDR3, as DNA: TGTGCCTCCAGACTAGCGGGAATCACAGATACGCAGTATTTT.

The V and J genes are TRBV20-1 and TRBJ2-3; D unclear. Germline V CDR1 and CDR2: DFQATT, SNEGSKA (reference sequence). Trimming took off 3 bases at V and 6 bases at J, with 16 bases between the two ends. The CDR3 sequence is 14 residues long. The CDR3 region is CSASGTDGTDTQYF. In nucleotides, the CDR3 is TGCAGTGCTAGTGGAACCGATGGAACGGATACGCAGTATTTT.

Here the CDR3 DNA reads TGTGCCAGCACCTCCTCGAGGAGGGGGTCTTACACTGAAGCTTTCTTT. Amino acids: CASTSSRRGSYTEAFF. This chain links TRBV25-1 with TRBJ1-1; D is possibly TRBD1 (6 bases). The V end was cut by 7 bases, the J end by 3 bases, with 21 bases between. Germline V gives CDR1 MGHDK, CDR2 SYGVNS. The CDR3 sequence is 16 residues long.

This sequence joins TRBV24-1 and TRBJ2-2; perhaps TRBD2 as D (6 bases). This CDR3 spans 15 amino acids. V dropped 4 bases and J dropped 3 bases, with 11 bases sitting between them. CDR1 KGHDR and CDR2 SFDVKD come from the germline V gene. CDR3 DNA: TGTGCCACCAGTGAGGCGGGGCTCGACACCGGGGAGCTGTTTTTT. Translated: CATSEAGLDTGELFF.

In this sample, this clone turned up once. This chain connects TRBV18 to TRBJ2-2; D is uncertain. The V end was cut by 0 bases, the J end by 1 base, with 9 bases between. Germline lookup yields CDR1 KGHSH and CDR2 LQKENI. The length of the CDR3 is 16 residues. In DNA form, the CDR3 reads TGTGCCAGCTCACCACCGGGCATCCAGAACACCGGGGAGCTGTTTTTT. Its translation is CASSPPGIQNTGELFF.

V gene TRBV7-2 combines with J gene TRBJ1-1, with a tentative D call TRBD1 (6 bases). Germline V CDR1 and CDR2: SGHTA, FQGNSA. V lost 5 bases and J lost 4, with 17 bases in between. This CDR3 has 15 amino acids. CDR3: CASSTRQGGSTEAFF. As DNA, the CDR3 is TGTGCCAGCAGCACAAGACAAGGGGGTAGCACTGAAGCTTTCTTT.

The rearrangement joins TRBV10-2 to TRBJ1-1; 12 nucleotides match TRBD1. The CDR3 is 14 residues long. V shed 5 bases and J 4 bases; nucleotides not matched to a gene: 2. Germline CDR1 reads WSHSY; CDR2 reads SAAADI. This CDR3 is CASSRDRGRTEAFF. CDR3 DNA: TGCGCCAGCAGTAGGGACAGGGGGCGCACTGAAGCTTTCTTT.

V and J are TRBV5-1 and TRBJ2-3, with D possibly being TRBD2 (6 bases). Trimming took off 2 bases at V and 4 bases at J, with 17 bases between the two ends. This CDR3 contains 16 residues. CDR1 is SGHRS, CDR2 YFSETQ, per germline. The CDR3 DNA reads TGCGCCAGCAGCTTAGTTACCGGGAGCCAGGCAGATACGCAGTATTTT. It translates to CASSLVTGSQADTQYF.

The chain carries TRBV2 and TRBJ1-5; D gene ambiguous. CDR3 size: 15 residues. Germline lookup yields CDR1 SNHLY and CDR2 FYNNEI. V was clipped by 6 bases and J by 6 bases, with 18 bases between them. The CDR3 sequence is CASSDNAPGSQPQHF. As DNA, the CDR3 is TGTGCCAGCAGCGATAACGCCCCTGGAAGTCAGCCCCAGCATTTT.

J is TRBJ1-1 and V is TRBV25-1; D not certain. Germline values: CDR1 MGHDK, CDR2 SYGVNS. This CDR3 has 13 residues. Trimming shortened V by 2 bases and J by 7 bases, and 11 bases separated the two germline ends. CDR3 sequence: CASSEELGGEAFF. DNA for the CDR3: TGTGCCAGCAGTGAAGAGTTGGGAGGTGAAGCTTTCTTT.

The rearrangement joins TRBV28 to TRBJ1-2; maybe TRBD1 (6 bases). The germline V and J ends were trimmed by 5 bases and 2 bases, with 18 bases remaining between them. This CDR3 comprises 16 residues. CDR1 and CDR2 (germline): MDHEN, SYDVKM. In DNA, the CDR3 is TGTGCCAGCAGTCCCCGTAGACAGGCGATCAACTATGGCTACACCTTC. Amino acids: CASSPRRQAINYGYTF.

J is TRBJ1-1 and V is TRBV28; TRBD1 matches 8 bases. Germline V gene data show CDR1 as MDHEN and CDR2 as SYDVKM. Unmatched junction bases numbered 7, after V lost 3 bases and J lost 4 bases. The CDR3 covers 15 residues. The CDR3 is CASSFGQGRSTEAFF. The CDR3 DNA is TGTGCCAGCAGTTTTGGACAGGGCCGAAGCACTGAAGCTTTCTTT.

The chain combines TRBV7-9 with TRBJ1-5; the D is unclear. Germline V gives CDR1 SEHNR, CDR2 FQNEAQ (reference sequence). This CDR3 region has 12 residues. Trimming took off 5 bases at V and 1 base at J, with 3 bases between the two ends. The CDR3 sequence: CASSLSNQPQHF. The CDR3 DNA sequence: TGTGCCAGCAGCCTCAGCAATCAGCCCCAGCATTTT.

This chain uses TRBV27 with TRBJ2-1; 9 bases match TRBD1. CDR3 length: 15 residues. CDR1 and CDR2 from the germline V gene are MNHEY and SMNVEV (reference sequence). Losses at the gene ends were 5 bases for V and 0 bases for J; bases not matched to a gene: 2. The CDR3: CASSDRGSSYNEQFF. As DNA, the CDR3 is TGTGCCAGCAGTGACAGGGGGAGCTCCTACAATGAGCAGTTCTTC.